The sequence of this TCR beta chain was determined in a study of neoadjuvant nivolumab and ipilimumab in lung cancer. Assay: immunoSEQ multiplex PCR; the TCRdb copy retains only in-frame clones and omits some. The table includes more than 3,000 clones, about 90% detected once. The clonotype comes from an adult with non-small cell lung cancer. This specimen was tumor tissue, taken after neoadjuvant nivolumab, alone or with ipilimumab, at or shortly before surgery.

Written as DNA, the CDR3 is TGTGCCAGCAGTAGACAGAGCTCTAATGAAAAACTGTTTTTT. Its protein product is CASSRQSSNEKLFF. The J gene is TRBJ1-4, the V gene TRBV6-5, with D tentatively TRBD1 (5 bases). Germline-derived CDR1 and CDR2 are MNHEY and SVGAGI. V lost 5 bases, J lost 3 bases, and 10 bases lay in between. The CDR3 runs 14 residues.